The rows below give T cell receptor beta chains drawn from one sample of a study of CD8 T cells in ankylosing spondylitis. MiXCR was run by TCRdb on the 5' RACE reads, yielding one entry per CDR3 protein. The repertoire has 350,000 to 450,000 distinct CDR3 sequences, roughly 20% of them found once; the top ten carry 10% to 15%. The sequencing sample was made of blood, either unsorted or a sorted T cell fraction (not recorded which). Source of these receptors: a male donor with ankylosing spondylitis or in good health (not recorded which). The CDR3 runs from the conserved cysteine through the conserved F or W. D genes are given only for firm matches. Expanded clones get a size class; other rows say once, few or many, or leave the size out.

>few|TRBD1|TRBV6-5|TRBJ2-7
CASSYVVGDSYEQYF
TGTGCCAGCAGTTATGTGGTTGGGGACAGCTACGAGCAGTACTTC
>few|NA|TRBV15|TRBJ1-1
CATSRGRGGTEAFF
TGTGCCACCAGCAGAGGGAGAGGGGGCACTGAAGCTTTCTTT
>few|TRBD2|TRBV20-1|TRBJ2-5
CSARKVAGEAVQETQYF
TGCAGTGCTAGGAAGGTAGCGGGGGAAGCCGTTCAAGAGACCCAGTACTTC
>few|NA|TRBV7-9|TRBJ2-5
CASSRNTGTVVETQYF
TGTGCCAGCAGCCGAAATACCGGGACGGTAGTGGAGACCCAGTACTTC
>NA|TRBD1|TRBV11-2|TRBJ2-7
CASSLYSTGDLQYF
TGTGCCAGCAGCCTCTACTCGACAGGGGACCTACAGTACTTC
>few|NA|TRBV2|TRBJ2-7
CASRGLKDWSYEQYF
TGTGCCAGCAGGGGACTGAAGGACTGGTCCTACGAGCAGTACTTC
>NA|NA|TRBV2|TRBJ1-5
CASSPGLLNLNQPQHF
TGTGCCAGCAGTCCGGGACTCCTTAACCTTAATCAGCCCCAGCATTTT
>NA|NA|TRBV30|TRBJ2-2
CAWNLYTGELFF
TGTGCCTGGAACCTGTATACCGGGGAGCTGTTTTTT
>NA|NA|TRBV6-1|TRBJ2-1
CASSLPGEQFF
TGTGCCAGCAGTCTGCCTGGTGAGCAGTTCTTC
>NA|TRBD2|TRBV24-1|TRBJ2-2
CATSDAGGLATGDTGELFF
TGTGCCACCAGTGACGCCGGGGGACTAGCGACGGGGGACACCGGGGAGCTGTTTTTT
>NA|TRBD2|TRBV12-3/TRBV12-4|TRBJ2-1
CASSPAGGGYNEQFF
TGTGCCAGCAGTCCAGCGGGGGGGGGCTACAATGAGCAGTTCTTC
>few|NA|TRBV7-9|TRBJ1-1
CASSARGPNPEAFF
TGTGCCAGCAGCGCCCGTGGGCCGAACCCTGAAGCTTTCTTT
>NA|NA|TRBV4-1|TRBJ2-3
CASSQDGGHGYTQYF
TGCGCCAGCAGCCAAGATGGGGGCCACGGGTATACGCAGTATTTT
>NA|NA|TRBV6-1|TRBJ2-3
CASSAREDTQYF
TGTGCCAGCAGCGCTAGAGAGGATACGCAGTATTTT
>few|NA|TRBV15|TRBJ2-3
CATSPVGEWVPDTQYF
TGTGCCACCAGCCCCGTTGGGGAGTGGGTCCCAGATACGCAGTATTTT
>NA|TRBD1|TRBV7-6|TRBJ1-6
CASSLVDRDASPLHF
TGTGCCAGCAGCTTAGTCGACAGGGATGCCTCACCCCTCCACTTT
>few|NA|TRBV7-2|TRBJ2-4
CASVTQGGDIQYF
TGTGCCAGCGTGACCCAGGGGGGAGACATTCAGTACTTC
>few|NA|TRBV6-5|TRBJ2-5
CASSYSRTTLQETQYF
TGTGCCAGCAGTTACTCGCGGACAACACTCCAAGAGACCCAGTACTTC
>NA|NA|TRBV30|TRBJ2-7
CALHLGQSTYEQYF
TGTGCCTTACACCTCGGACAGTCTACCTACGAGCAGTACTTC
>few|TRBD1|TRBV5-1|TRBJ2-5
CASSLGDRGVQETQYF
TGCGCCAGCAGCTTGGGGGACAGGGGTGTCCAAGAGACCCAGTACTTC
>NA|TRBD1|TRBV7-9|TRBJ2-3
CASSQTGAASTDTQYF
TGTGCCAGCAGTCAAACAGGGGCGGCGAGCACAGATACGCAGTATTTT
>few|TRBD2|TRBV20-1|TRBJ2-3
CSARSVRTSPDTQYF
TGCAGTGCTAGATCTGTGAGGACTAGCCCAGATACGCAGTATTTT
>few|TRBD2|TRBV12-3/TRBV12-4|TRBJ2-3
CASSLRSGGSDTQYF
TGTGCCAGCAGTTTACGTAGCGGGGGATCAGATACGCAGTATTTT
>NA|TRBD2|TRBV20-1|TRBJ2-1
CSARELAGYNEQFF
TGCAGTGCTAGAGAACTAGCGGGGTACAATGAGCAGTTCTTC
>NA|TRBD2|TRBV5-5|TRBJ2-3
CASSLSLAGGQDTQYF
TGTGCCAGCAGCTTGTCCCTAGCGGGGGGGCAAGATACGCAGTATTTT
>few|TRBD1|TRBV20-1|TRBJ2-7
CSVEGTGFYEQYF
TGCAGTGTCGAGGGGACAGGGTTTTACGAGCAGTACTTC
>NA|TRBD1|TRBV7-8|TRBJ2-2
CASSLPGQGAGELFF
TGTGCCAGCAGCTTACCGGGACAGGGGGCCGGGGAGCTGTTTTTT
>NA|TRBD2|TRBV7-9|TRBJ2-1
CASSPQVLAAYNEQFF
TGTGCCAGCAGTCCCCAAGTGCTAGCGGCTTACAATGAGCAGTTCTTC
>NA|TRBD1|TRBV12-5|TRBJ2-2
CASGTVQGSSGELFF
TGTGCTAGTGGTACCGTACAGGGGTCCTCCGGGGAGCTGTTTTTT
>NA|TRBD1|TRBV2|TRBJ2-7
CASSYGTGLDEQYF
TGTGCCAGCAGTTACGGGACAGGGCTGGACGAGCAGTACTTC
>few|NA|TRBV20-1|TRBJ2-7
CSARDIRSAYYEQYF
TGCAGTGCTAGAGATATTAGGAGTGCTTATTACGAGCAGTACTTC
>few|NA|TRBV27|TRBJ2-7
CASSLIRDIAYEQYF
TGTGCCAGCAGTTTAATACGGGACATAGCCTACGAGCAGTACTTC
>few|NA|TRBV28|TRBJ2-7
CASSTPGGYTTYEQYF
TGTGCCAGCAGCACCCCCGGTGGATACACGACCTACGAGCAGTACTTC
>few|TRBD1|TRBV4-2|TRBJ2-7
CASSSGTGDYEQYF
TGTGCCAGCAGTTCCGGGACAGGGGATTACGAGCAGTACTTC
>few|TRBD1|TRBV6-1|TRBJ1-1
CATVRQGEGAEAFF
TGTGCCACCGTCAGACAGGGGGAGGGGGCTGAAGCTTTCTTT
>NA|TRBD1|TRBV7-8|TRBJ2-7
CASSFPGQGFYEQYF
TGTGCCAGCAGCTTCCCGGGACAGGGGTTCTACGAGCAGTACTTC
>few|NA|TRBV29-1|TRBJ2-3
CSVGAGHIVGTRVTDTQYF
TGCAGCGTTGGGGCCGGCCACATTGTGGGGACCCGCGTCACGGATACGCAGTATTTT
>NA|TRBD1|TRBV20-1|TRBJ2-1
CSARDSRSYNEQFF
TGCAGTGCGAGGGACAGCCGCTCCTACAATGAGCAGTTCTTC
>NA|NA|TRBV6-5|TRBJ2-1
CASSYSVSGYNEQFF
TGTGCCAGCAGTTATTCAGTTAGCGGTTACAATGAGCAGTTCTTC
>many|TRBD1|TRBV5-1|TRBJ2-7
CASSYTGESYEQYF
TGCGCCAGCAGCTACACAGGGGAATCCTACGAGCAGTACTTC
>few|NA|TRBV6-1|TRBJ2-1
CATTLGTLHEQFF
TGTGCCACGACCCTAGGTACCCTGCATGAGCAGTTCTTC
>NA|TRBD1|TRBV14|TRBJ2-5
CASSMHRGLIWETQYF
TGTGCCAGCAGCATGCACAGGGGGCTGATCTGGGAGACCCAGTACTTC
>NA|NA|TRBV7-9|TRBJ2-7
CASSFESSYEQYF
TGTGCCAGCAGCTTTGAGAGCTCCTACGAGCAGTACTTC
>NA|NA|TRBV10-1|TRBJ2-7
CASSPYRVTGREDYEQYF
TGCGCCAGCAGTCCGTACCGGGTGACAGGAAGGGAGGACTACGAGCAGTACTTC
>NA|NA|TRBV12-3/TRBV12-4|TRBJ1-2
CASTQNRGIYGYTF
TGTGCCAGCACCCAAAATCGGGGGATCTATGGCTACACCTTC
>NA|TRBD1|TRBV29-1|TRBJ2-3
CSAWDSTGDTQYF
TGCAGCGCCTGGGACAGCACGGGGGATACGCAGTATTTT
>few|NA|TRBV28|TRBJ1-2
CASSPSLEVGGYTF
TGTGCCAGCAGTCCATCCCTAGAGGTCGGAGGCTACACCTTC
>NA|NA|TRBV6-1|TRBJ2-1
CASSPMIGGVHEQFF
TGTGCCAGCAGTCCGATGATTGGGGGCGTCCATGAGCAGTTCTTC
>NA|NA|TRBV20-1|TRBJ2-7
CSARVSDYLTYEQYF
TGCAGTGCTAGAGTAAGCGACTACCTAACCTACGAGCAGTACTTC
>few|NA|TRBV9|TRBJ2-2
CASSVEGNGNTGELFF
TGTGCCAGCAGCGTAGAGGGTAATGGTAACACCGGGGAGCTGTTTTTT
>NA|NA|TRBV6-1|TRBJ1-2
CASSPSSASYGYTF
TGTGCCAGCAGCCCCAGCTCGGCCAGCTATGGCTACACCTTC
>NA|TRBD1|TRBV7-6|TRBJ2-7
CASSLDRETYEQYF
TGTGCCAGCAGCTTGGACAGGGAGACCTACGAGCAGTACTTC
>NA|TRBD2|TRBV4-1|TRBJ2-3
CASSQERLAGVVDTQYF
TGCGCCAGCAGCCAAGAAAGGTTAGCGGGGGTTGTGGATACGCAGTATTTT
>NA|NA|TRBV7-9|TRBJ2-7
CASSLLNRVSGYEQYF
TGTGCCAGCAGCTTACTAAACAGGGTTTCAGGCTACGAGCAGTACTTC
>NA|TRBD2|TRBV12-3/TRBV12-4|TRBJ2-5
CASSIRGEVETQYF
TGTGCCAGCAGCATCCGGGGGGAGGTAGAGACCCAGTACTTC
>NA|NA|TRBV2|TRBJ2-1
CASSEGQGPGNEQFF
TGTGCCAGCAGTGAAGGTCAGGGCCCGGGCAATGAGCAGTTCTTC
>NA|NA|TRBV12-3/TRBV12-4|TRBJ2-1
CTSTMAGSYNEQFF
TGTACCAGCACAATGGCAGGGAGCTACAATGAGCAGTTCTTC
>few|NA|TRBV7-9|TRBJ1-2
CASSLAETAGYTF
TGTGCCAGCAGCTTAGCCGAGACAGCCGGCTACACCTTC
>NA|TRBD2|TRBV2|TRBJ2-1
CASVRGDGNEQFF
TGTGCCAGCGTCCGGGGGGACGGCAATGAGCAGTTCTTC
>NA|NA|TRBV29-1|TRBJ2-7
CSAVVTGVPYEQYF
TGCAGCGCAGTAGTGACCGGTGTCCCCTACGAGCAGTACTTC